This TCR beta chain was sequenced for a study of identical twins. Study-level points and caveats: In cord blood, abundant beta clonotypes had fewer insertions; memory showed no trend. Zero-insertion analyses could be partly confounded by invariant MAIT and iNKT cells.

With respect to this clonotype: Its antigen is not known.

There were only healthy Caucasians among the donors. V was shortened by 3 bases and J by 5 bases, with 19 bases between the two germline ends. The CDR3 totals 16 residues. The germline CDR1 and CDR2 sequences are MRHNA and SNTAGT. A universal primer site was incorporated via template switching, and the cDNA contained unique molecular identifiers. MiXCR, applied by TCRdb to the 5' RACE reads, yields one record per CDR3 protein. Found here are around 340,000 distinct CDR3 sequences, 12% of them singletons; the top ten hold more than 6%. In addition, the sample was reused for a study of yellow fever vaccine responses in identical twins.

Sequenced input: CD8+ T cells sorted from blood. The receptor was derived from a woman aged 18-29 years in good health. This sequence joins TRBV6-4 and TRBJ1-1; D gene uncertain. CDR3 DNA sequence: TGTGCCAGCAGTGATCGGGGATTGAGGCAGAAAACTGAAGCTTTCTTT. This sequence encodes CASSDRGLRQKTEAFF.